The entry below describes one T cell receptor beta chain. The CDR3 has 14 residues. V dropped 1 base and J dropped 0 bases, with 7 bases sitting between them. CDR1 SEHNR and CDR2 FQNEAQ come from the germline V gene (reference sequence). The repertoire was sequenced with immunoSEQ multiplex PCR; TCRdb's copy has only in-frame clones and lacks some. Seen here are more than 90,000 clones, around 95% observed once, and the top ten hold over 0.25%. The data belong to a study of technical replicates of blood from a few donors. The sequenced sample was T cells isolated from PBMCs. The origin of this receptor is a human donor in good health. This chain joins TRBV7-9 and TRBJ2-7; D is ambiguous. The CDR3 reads CASSLEPSSYEQYF. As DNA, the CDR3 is TGTGCCAGCAGCTTAGAACCCAGCTCCTACGAGCAGTACTTC.